The source of this T cell receptor (beta chain) is a study of blood T cell repertoires in COVID-19. Data came from immunoSEQ multiplex PCR; TCRdb stores just in-frame clones and leaves some out. The profile shows some 45,000 clones, nearly 85% of them singletons. The CDR3 is 15 amino acids. Germline V CDR1 and CDR2: SGHNT, YYREEE (reference sequence). V gave up 5 bases and J gave up 1 base, with 15 bases separating them. This clone has only a few counts. The V gene is TRBV5-4, the J gene TRBJ1-1; perhaps TRBD1 as D (5 bases). The TCR comes from an older man in a cohort sampled during active COVID-19. Sequencing used peripheral blood. CDR3 in DNA: TGTGCCAGCAGTCTAAGGCCAGACAGGAACACTGAAGCTTTCTTT. This gives the protein CASSLRPDRNTEAFF.